The present T cell receptor (beta chain) was sequenced within a study of HIV-infected patients and healthy controls. The germline V gene has CDR1 MNHEY and CDR2 SVGAGI. With 0 bases clipped from V and 14 bases from J, the junction kept 10 bases outside the gene matches. The CDR3 loop spans 15 amino acids. Approximately 500 ng RNA was reverse transcribed with alpha and beta constant-region primers. Each of the alpha and beta chains got its own library through chain-specific third strand synthesis with indices. The cDNA received a 5' RACE adapter containing a random hexamer plus an SP2 sequencing primer site. A single record per CDR3 protein comes from TCRdb applying MiXCR to the 5' RACE reads. The sample has under 20,000 distinct CDR3 sequences, roughly 8.2% seen once. The repertoire came from unfractionated whole blood and reflected all unsorted peripheral T cells.

The receptor comes from an adult in good health. The chain uses TRBV6-5 and TRBJ2-3; 11 bases are a match to TRBD2. The specimen sequenced was blood. The CDR3 region is CASSYSIASGRRWYF. CDR3 DNA: TGTGCCAGCAGTTACTCGATCGCTAGCGGGAGGAGATGGTATTTT.